These 18 T cell receptor beta chains came from one sample sequenced in a study of blood T cell repertoires in COVID-19. Measured with immunoSEQ multiplex PCR; TCRdb has only the in-frame clones, and not every one. The sample consists of around 140,000 clones, approximately 86% of them appearing once. The sample taken for sequencing was peripheral blood. These receptors all stem from a woman aged 55-70 years with acute or convalescent COVID-19.

The chain has TRBV5-1 and TRBJ2-1, with a weak D call TRBD2 (5 bases). V lost 4 bases and J lost 5, with 13 bases in between. The CDR3 has 14 amino acids. Germline V gene lookup returns CDR1 SGHRS and CDR2 YFSETQ. In DNA, the CDR3 is TGCGCCAGCAGCCATACCTCCGGGAACAATGAGCAGTTCTTC. Translating it yields CASSHTSGNNEQFF.

The chain employs TRBV29-1 and TRBJ1-2; 7 bases line up with TRBD1. The CDR3 has 13 amino acids. V dropped 6 bases and J dropped 2; count of bases not matched to a gene: 6. From germline, CDR1 is SQVTM and CDR2 ANQGSEA. The CDR3 loop is CSVLRQGNYGYTF. The CDR3 bases are TGCAGCGTCCTTAGACAGGGCAACTATGGCTACACCTTC. The variable domain in full, with the rest retrieved from reference TRBV29-1 and TRBJ1-2, is SAVISQKPSRDICQRGTSLTIQCQVDSQVTMMFWYRQQPGQSLTLIATANQGSEATYESGFVIDKFPISRPNLTFSTLTVSNMSPEDSSIYLCSVLRQGNYGYTFGSGTRLTVV.

V and J are TRBV7-9 and TRBJ2-1; 13 nucleotides line up with TRBD2. The CDR3 has 17 residues. J gave up 7 bases and V 4 bases, and 10 bases lay outside the gene matches. Germline V gene lookup returns CDR1 SEHNR and CDR2 FQNEAQ (reference sequence). CDR3 DNA: TGTGCCAGCAGCTCGGGTATTGGGACTAGCGGGGTGAATGAGCAGTTCTTC. Amino acid sequence: CASSSGIGTSGVNEQFF.

The gene calls are TRBV4-2 and TRBJ2-1; tentative D call: TRBD2 (7 bases). Trimming cost V 1 base and J 0 bases, with 16 bases left between them. Germline V gene data show CDR1 as LGHNA and CDR2 as YNFKEQ. The CDR3 contains 18 residues. CDR3 residues: CASSQVGGGASSYNEQFF. CDR3 nucleotide sequence: TGTGCCAGCAGCCAAGTCGGTGGGGGGGCCAGCTCCTACAATGAGCAGTTCTTC.

There are a few counts of this clone. This chain uses TRBV5-1 with TRBJ1-6, with 8 positions matching TRBD1. This CDR3 contains 15 residues. CDR1 SGHRS and CDR2 YFSETQ come from the germline V gene. V lost 7 bases and J lost 7; bases outside the gene matches: 10. In DNA, the CDR3 is TGCGCCAGCCGAGCCGGGACAGGAACAAATTCACCCCTCCACTTT. Translated: CASRAGTGTNSPLHF. Full variable domain (outside the CDR3, taken from reference TRBV5-1 and TRBJ1-6): KAGVTQTPRYLIKTRGQQVTLSCSPISGHRSVSWYQQTPGQGLQFLFEYFSETQRNKGNFPGRFSGRQFSNSRSEMNVSTLELGDSALYLCASRAGTGTNSPLHFGNGTRLTVT.

This clone came up once. The chain combines TRBV19 with TRBJ2-2; TRBD1 agrees at 8 bases. V lost 5 bases, J lost 0 bases, and 5 bases stayed unmatched. The CDR3 totals 16 residues. Germline loops: CDR1 LNHDA, CDR2 SQIVND (reference sequence). The CDR3 nucleotides read TGTGCCAGTAGTCGTGGGACAGGAGCGAACACCGGGGAGCTGTTTTTT. Translation gives CASSRGTGANTGELFF.

The chain links TRBV5-4 to TRBJ1-2; the D gene is possibly TRBD1 (6 bases). Per germline, CDR1 SGHNT and CDR2 YYREEE (reference sequence). V was pared by 7 bases and J by 7 bases, with 23 bases between. The CDR3 covers 15 residues. Written as DNA, the CDR3 is TGTGCCAGCGTCCGAGGGGGGGGCGCATTTGTTGGCTACACCTTC. Protein sequence: CASVRGGGAFVGYTF.

The rearrangement links TRBV30 to TRBJ2-7; a weak D match, TRBD2 (6 bases). This CDR3 is 13 amino acids long. Per the germline V gene, CDR1 is GTSNPN and CDR2 is SVGIG (reference sequence). V lost 2 bases and J lost 2, with 10 bases in between. CDR3 coding DNA: TGTGCCTGGAGTTGGCGGAGGGCCTACGAGCAGTACTTC. Translation gives CAWSWRRAYEQYF.

V usage is TRBV5-4 and J usage is TRBJ1-2; TRBD1 aligns across 8 bases. With 0 bases clipped from V and 1 base from J, the junction kept 5 bases outside the gene matches. The CDR3 spans 16 residues. The germline gives CDR1 SGHNT, CDR2 YYREEE (reference sequence). CDR3 loop: CASSLGGQGFNYGYTF. The CDR3, as DNA: TGTGCCAGCAGCTTGGGAGGACAGGGCTTTAACTATGGCTACACCTTC.

The chain combines TRBV10-3 with TRBJ1-1; D unclear. The germline V gene has CDR1 ENHRY and CDR2 SYGVKD. The CDR3 is made up of 15 amino acids. Trimming removed 6 bases at V and 3 bases at J, with 17 bases between. The CDR3 DNA follows: TGTGCCATCAGCGCCTCCCTAGACCTCTACACTGAAGCTTTCTTT. It specifies CAISASLDLYTEAFF.

V is TRBV27 and J is TRBJ1-6; possible D gene TRBD1, 6 bases. This CDR3 comprises 12 residues. Looked up from germline, CDR1 is MNHEY and CDR2 is SMNVEV (reference sequence). The ends were cut back, 7 bases at V and 9 bases at J, with 10 bases in the middle. CDR3: CASTRGSSPLHF. DNA of the CDR3: TGTGCCAGCACCAGGGGTAGTTCACCCCTCCACTTT.

The chain is built from TRBV18 and TRBJ2-1; 9 nucleotides line up with TRBD1. The V and J ends lost 2 bases and 7 bases, in that order; junction bases with no gene match: 0. Germline loops: CDR1 KGHSH, CDR2 LQKENI. This CDR3 has 13 amino acids. The CDR3 DNA reads TGTGCCAGCTCACCAGGGACAGGGAATGAGCAGTTCTTC. It translates to CASSPGTGNEQFF.

The CDR3 DNA follows: TGTGCCAGTAGTATAGTGGGCACCACCGGGGAGCTGTTTTTT. This encodes CASSIVGTTGELFF. This chain connects TRBV19 to TRBJ2-2; D not resolved. CDR1 is LNHDA and CDR2 is SQIVND in the germline V gene (reference sequence). The germline V and J ends were trimmed by 1 base and 4 bases, with 7 bases remaining between them. This CDR3 region has 14 residues. Drawing the rest from reference TRBV19 and TRBJ2-2, the complete variable domain is DGGITQSPKYLFRKEGQNVTLSCEQNLNHDAMYWYRQDPGQGLRLIYYSQIVNDFQKGDIAEGYSVSREKKESFPLTVTSAQKNPTAFYLCASSIVGTTGELFFGEGSRLTVL.

V gene TRBV4-1 combines with J gene TRBJ2-1, with 8 bases aligning to TRBD2. V lost 2 bases and J lost 4; bases outside the gene matches: 7. There are 16 residues in the CDR3. Germline CDR1 and CDR2: MGHRA and YSYEKL. CDR3 coding DNA: TGCGCCAGCAGCCAAACCGCGGGGGGATCTTACAATGAGCAGTTCTTC. Protein product: CASSQTAGGSYNEQFF.

This chain connects TRBV29-1 to TRBJ1-2; D might be TRBD1 (5 bases). Germline lookup yields CDR1 SQVTM and CDR2 ANQGSEA. The CDR3 totals 13 residues. V lost 6 bases, J lost 4 bases, and 15 bases lay in between. The CDR3 nucleotides are TGCAGCGTGGGGGGGGTGCCCTCCTATGGCTACACCTTC. Amino acid sequence: CSVGGVPSYGYTF.

The chain has TRBV28 and TRBJ1-1; TRBD1 is a possible D gene (6 bases). Trimming left V 7 bases short and J 4 bases short, with 16 bases between. The CDR3 has 14 residues. In germline, CDR1 is MDHEN, CDR2 SYDVKM. This chain's CDR3 is CASTRWGPGTEAFF. The CDR3 DNA reads as TGTGCCAGCACCCGGTGGGGGCCGGGCACTGAAGCTTTCTTT.

The rearrangement uses TRBV29-1 and TRBJ1-2, with 7 nucleotides matching TRBD1. After removal of 6 bases from V and 4 bases from J, the junction contained 5 bases not matched to a gene. The CDR3 sequence is 12 residues long. Germline V CDR1 and CDR2: SQVTM, ANQGSEA. As DNA, the CDR3 is TGCAGCGTCCGACAGGGCCGCTATGGCTACACCTTC. This translates into CSVRQGRYGYTF. The full variable domain, with the rest looked up from reference TRBV29-1 and TRBJ1-2, is SAVISQKPSRDICQRGTSLTIQCQVDSQVTMMFWYRQQPGQSLTLIATANQGSEATYESGFVIDKFPISRPNLTFSTLTVSNMSPEDSSIYLCSVRQGRYGYTFGSGTRLTVV.

V gene TRBV5-6 combines with J gene TRBJ2-3; 12 bases fit TRBD2. CDR3 length equals 18 residues. Germline trimming cut 0 bases from V and 2 bases from J; bases unmatched to any gene: 7. Germline CDR1 reads SGHDT; CDR2 reads YYEEEE. In nucleotides, the CDR3 is TGTGCCAGCAGCTTGGTCACTAGCGGGGGGCCTATCACAGATACGCAGTATTTT. Translating gives CASSLVTSGGPITDTQYF.